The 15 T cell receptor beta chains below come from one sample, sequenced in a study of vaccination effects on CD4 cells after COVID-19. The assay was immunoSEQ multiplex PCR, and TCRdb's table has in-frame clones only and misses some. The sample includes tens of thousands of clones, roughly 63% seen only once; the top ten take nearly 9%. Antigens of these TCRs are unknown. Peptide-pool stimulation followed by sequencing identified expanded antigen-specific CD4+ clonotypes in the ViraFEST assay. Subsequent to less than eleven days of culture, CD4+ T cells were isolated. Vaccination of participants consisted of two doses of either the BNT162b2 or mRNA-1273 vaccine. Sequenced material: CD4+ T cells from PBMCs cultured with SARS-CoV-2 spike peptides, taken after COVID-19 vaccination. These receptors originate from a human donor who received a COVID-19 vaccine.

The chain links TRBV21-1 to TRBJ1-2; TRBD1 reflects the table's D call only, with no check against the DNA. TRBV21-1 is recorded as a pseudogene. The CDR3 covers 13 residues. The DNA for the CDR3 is TGTGCCAGCAGCACGCCAAACATCTATGGCTACACCTTC. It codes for CASSTPNIYGYTF.

Here the CDR3 reads CASSLLDSNQPQHF. The CDR3 DNA follows: TGTGCCAGCAGTTTGTTGGACAGCAATCAGCCCCAGCATTTT. This chain joins TRBV27 and TRBJ1-5, with D hard to call. This CDR3 region has 14 residues. In germline, CDR1 is MNHEY, CDR2 SMNVEV (reference sequence). Trimming shortened V by 3 bases and J by 1 base, and 7 bases separated the two germline ends.

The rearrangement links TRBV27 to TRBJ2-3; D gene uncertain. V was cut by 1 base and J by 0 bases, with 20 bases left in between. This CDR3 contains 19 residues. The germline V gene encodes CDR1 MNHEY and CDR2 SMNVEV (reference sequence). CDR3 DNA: TGTGCCAGCAGTTTATTAGTAGGGATAGGGCAGACTAGCACAGATACGCAGTATTTT. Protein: CASSLLVGIGQTSTDTQYF.

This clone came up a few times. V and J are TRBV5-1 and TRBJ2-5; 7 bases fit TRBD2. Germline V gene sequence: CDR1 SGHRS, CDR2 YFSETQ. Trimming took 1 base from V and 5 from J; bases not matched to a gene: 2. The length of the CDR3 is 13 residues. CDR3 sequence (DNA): TGCGCCAGCAGCTTGTCCGGGGGGGAGACCCAGTACTTC. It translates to CASSLSGGETQYF.

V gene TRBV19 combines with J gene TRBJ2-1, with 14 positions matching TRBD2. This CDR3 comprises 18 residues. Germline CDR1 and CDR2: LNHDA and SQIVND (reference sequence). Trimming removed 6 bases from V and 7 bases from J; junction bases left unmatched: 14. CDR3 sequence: CASRLRTSGRRSLNEQFF. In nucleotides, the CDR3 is TGTGCCAGTAGGCTCCGGACTAGCGGGAGGCGCTCACTGAATGAGCAGTTCTTC. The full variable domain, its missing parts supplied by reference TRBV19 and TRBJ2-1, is DGGITQSPKYLFRKEGQNVTLSCEQNLNHDAMYWYRQDPGQGLRLIYYSQIVNDFQKGDIAEGYSVSREKKESFPLTVTSAQKNPTAFYLCASRLRTSGRRSLNEQFFGPGTRLTVL.

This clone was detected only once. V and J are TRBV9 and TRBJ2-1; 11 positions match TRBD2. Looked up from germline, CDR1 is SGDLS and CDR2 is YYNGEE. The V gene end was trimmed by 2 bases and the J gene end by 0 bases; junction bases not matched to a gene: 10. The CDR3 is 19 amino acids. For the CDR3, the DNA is TGTGCCAGCAGCGTGGGACTAGCGGTCCTCAGGGGCTCCTACAATGAGCAGTTCTTC. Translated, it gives CASSVGLAVLRGSYNEQFF.

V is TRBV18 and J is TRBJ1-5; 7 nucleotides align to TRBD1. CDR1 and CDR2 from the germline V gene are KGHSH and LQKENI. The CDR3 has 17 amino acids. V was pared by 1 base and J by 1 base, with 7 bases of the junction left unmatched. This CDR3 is CASSPLVLDRSNQPQHF. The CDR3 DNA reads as TGTGCCAGCTCACCACTGGTCCTGGACAGGAGCAATCAGCCCCAGCATTTT.

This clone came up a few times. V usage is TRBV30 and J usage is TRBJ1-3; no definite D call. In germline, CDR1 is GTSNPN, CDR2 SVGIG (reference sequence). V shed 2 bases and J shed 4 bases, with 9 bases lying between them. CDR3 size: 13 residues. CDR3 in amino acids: CAWSPGSGNTIYF. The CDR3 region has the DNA TGTGCCTGGAGTCCTGGGTCAGGAAACACCATATATTTT.

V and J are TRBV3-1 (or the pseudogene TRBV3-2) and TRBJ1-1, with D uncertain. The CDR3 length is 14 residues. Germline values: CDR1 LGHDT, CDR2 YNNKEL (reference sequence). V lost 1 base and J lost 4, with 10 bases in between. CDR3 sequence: CASSQGHLGTEAFF. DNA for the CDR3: TGTGCCAGCAGCCAAGGACATCTAGGCACTGAAGCTTTCTTT.

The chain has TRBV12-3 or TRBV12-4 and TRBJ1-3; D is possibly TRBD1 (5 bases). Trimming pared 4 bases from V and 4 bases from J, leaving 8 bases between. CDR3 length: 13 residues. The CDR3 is CASSWGKGNTIYF. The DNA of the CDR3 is TGTGCCAGCAGTTGGGGCAAAGGAAACACCATATATTTT.

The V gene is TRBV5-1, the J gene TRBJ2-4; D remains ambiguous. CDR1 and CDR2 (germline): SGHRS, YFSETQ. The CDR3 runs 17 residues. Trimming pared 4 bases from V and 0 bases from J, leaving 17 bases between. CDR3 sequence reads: CASSLEDGSIAKNIQYF. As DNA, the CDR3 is TGCGCCAGCAGCCTCGAGGACGGATCTATAGCCAAAAACATTCAGTACTTC. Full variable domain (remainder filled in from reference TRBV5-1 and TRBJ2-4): KAGVTQTPRYLIKTRGQQVTLSCSPISGHRSVSWYQQTPGQGLQFLFEYFSETQRNKGNFPGRFSGRQFSNSRSEMNVSTLELGDSALYLCASSLEDGSIAKNIQYFGAGTRLSVL.

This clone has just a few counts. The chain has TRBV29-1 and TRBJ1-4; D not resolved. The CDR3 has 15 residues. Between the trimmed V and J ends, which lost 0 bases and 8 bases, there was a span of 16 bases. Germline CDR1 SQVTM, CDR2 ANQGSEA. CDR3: CSVEDLAPTGEKLFF. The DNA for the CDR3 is TGCAGCGTTGAAGATCTGGCGCCGACGGGCGAAAAACTGTTTTTT.

The CDR3 here is CASSQASTYNEQFF. CDR3 nucleotides: TGTGCCAGCAGCCAAGCAAGCACCTACAATGAGCAGTTCTTC. The J gene is TRBJ2-1, the V gene TRBV14; D is uncertain. This CDR3 is built from 14 residues. Between the trimmed V and J ends, which lost 1 base and 2 bases, there was a span of 6 bases. Germline values: CDR1 SGHDN, CDR2 FVKESK.

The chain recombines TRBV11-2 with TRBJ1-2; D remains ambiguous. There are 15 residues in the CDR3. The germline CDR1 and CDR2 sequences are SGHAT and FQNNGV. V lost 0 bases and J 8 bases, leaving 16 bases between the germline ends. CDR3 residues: CASSLDDTILLGYTF. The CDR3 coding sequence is TGTGCCAGCAGCTTAGACGACACAATCCTCTTAGGCTACACCTTC.

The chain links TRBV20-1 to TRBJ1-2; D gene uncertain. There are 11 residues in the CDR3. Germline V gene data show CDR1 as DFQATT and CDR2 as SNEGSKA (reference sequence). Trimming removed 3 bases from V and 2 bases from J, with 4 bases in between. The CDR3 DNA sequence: TGCAGTGCTAGTGGGAACTATGGCTACACCTTC. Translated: CSASGNYGYTF.